Each of the 20 T cell receptor beta chains below was sequenced from the same sample in a study of molecular identifiers for immune sequencing clone quantification listed by TCRdb under 2018. Libraries were built with PCR. The sample was run on a NextSeq 500. TCRdb took the public reads, trimmed them with fastp at Q25, ran MiXCR for clone calling and kept in-frame beta chains. Each CDR3 protein appears once, grouped with its most common genes and DNA. A total of 460,000 or so distinct CDR3 sequences appear in this sample, about 26% of them only once. 0.76% of the sample is held by the ten biggest clonotypes. Sequencing was performed on naive CD8+ T cells from blood, with Jurkat cell RNA spiked in. This sample's cell subset or site label indicates: FACS-sorted CD8+CD4-CCR7+CD45RA+ naive T cells. These receptors were taken from a human donor in good health. Some libraries in this study had Jurkat cell RNA spiked in.

This clonotype was recorded many times. This chain links TRBV12-3 or TRBV12-4 with TRBJ2-3; either TRBD1 or TRBD2 may supply D (6 bases each). V lost 1 base to trimming and J lost 2 bases, with 13 bases between them. The CDR3 is made up of 16 amino acids. The CDR3 coding sequence is TGTGCCAGCAGTTTAGTCTCCGGGGGCGCCACAGATACGCAGTATTTT. Translated: CASSLVSGGATDTQYF.

In this sample, this clonotype turned up many times. This rearrangement joins TRBV7-8 to TRBJ2-3; 15 bases align to TRBD2. Germline V lookup: CDR1 SGHVS, CDR2 FQNEAQ. The V segment lost 4 bases and the J segment 4 bases; nucleotides outside the gene matches: 3. This CDR3 comprises 16 residues. The CDR3 is CASSSRTSGGADTQYF. The DNA of the CDR3 is TGTGCCAGCAGCTCCAGGACTAGCGGGGGGGCAGATACGCAGTATTTT.

This chain links TRBV20-1 with TRBJ1-1; tentatively, D is TRBD1 (6 bases). The germline V gene encodes CDR1 DFQATT and CDR2 SNEGSKA (reference sequence). The length of the CDR3 is 13 residues. Trimming removed 7 bases at V and 3 bases at J, with 15 bases between. CDR3 nucleotide sequence: TGCAGTGGATTGGCAGGGGATTACACTGAAGCTTTCTTT. The encoded protein is CSGLAGDYTEAFF.

Only a few counts were recorded for this clonotype. The chain is built from TRBV2 and TRBJ2-1; TRBD2 matches 11 bases. CDR1 and CDR2 from the germline V gene are SNHLY and FYNNEI. The V gene end was trimmed by 5 bases and the J gene end by 0 bases; junction bases not matched to a gene: 9. CDR3 length equals 18 residues. The CDR3 region has the DNA TGTGCCAGCAGTCGTCTAGCGGGGGGACCGAGCTCCTACAATGAGCAGTTCTTC. This sequence encodes CASSRLAGGPSSYNEQFF.

There are a few counts of this clonotype. The chain recombines TRBV20-1 with TRBJ2-7, with a weak D call TRBD2 (6 bases). Germline assignment: CDR1 DFQATT and CDR2 SNEGSKA (reference sequence). The V end was cut by 5 bases, the J end by 2 bases, with 16 bases between. This CDR3 is 14 amino acids long. CDR3 in amino acids: CSAPPLGGPYEQYF. In nucleotides, the CDR3 is TGCAGTGCTCCGCCACTCGGGGGACCCTACGAGCAGTACTTC.

This clonotype appeared many times. CDR3 in amino acids: CSQIGTIAKNIQYF. DNA of the CDR3: TGCAGCCAAATAGGGACCATAGCCAAAAACATTCAGTACTTC. The gene calls are TRBV20-1 and TRBJ2-4, with D tentatively TRBD1 or TRBD2 (5 bases each). The CDR3 spans 14 residues. CDR1 and CDR2 (germline): DFQATT, SNEGSKA (reference sequence).

In the case of this clonotype: This is likely an artifact of a read error, given a far larger clone one base away. This chain uses TRBV9 with TRBJ2-7; unclear D gene. Deletions cut 0 bases from V and 3 bases from J, with 10 bases between. CDR1 and CDR2 from the germline V gene are SGDLS and YYNGEE. This CDR3 region has 14 residues. The CDR3 loop is CASSVGGSFYEQYF. The CDR3 coding sequence is TGTGCCAGCAGCGTAGGCGGCAGCTTCTACGAGCAGTACTTC.

This clonotype was recorded a few times. The rearrangement links TRBV6-6 to TRBJ1-5, with 7 bases matching TRBD1. The V gene's germline CDR1 is MNHNY and CDR2 SVGAGI (reference sequence). Unmatched junction bases numbered 11, after V lost 0 bases and J lost 6 bases. The CDR3 extends over 17 amino acids. The CDR3 DNA is TGTGCCAGCAGTTACTCATTCGGTACAGGGGCCGGTCAGCCCCAGCATTTT. Its translation is CASSYSFGTGAGQPQHF.

Turning to this clonotype: A much larger clone is a single base away; this may be a read error. The chain couples TRBV12-3 or TRBV12-4 to TRBJ2-1; a weak D match, TRBD1 (5 bases). This CDR3 is 15 amino acids long. CDR3 loop: CASRKDTESYNAQFF. The CDR3 DNA sequence: TGTGCCAGCAGGAAGGACACAGAATCCTACAATGCGCAGTTCTTC.

This clonotype was recorded at least ten times. This sequence joins TRBV4-3 and TRBJ1-1; D not certain. Germline V gene sequence: CDR1 LGHNA, CDR2 YSLEER. V lost 0 bases and J 0 bases, leaving 8 bases between the germline ends. This CDR3 is 15 amino acids long. CDR3 amino acids: CASSQDTAMNTEAFF. Here the CDR3 DNA reads TGCGCCAGCAGCCAAGACACAGCCATGAACACTGAAGCTTTCTTT.

The gene calls are TRBV6-5 and TRBJ2-3, with 8 bases that match TRBD2. The germline CDR1 and CDR2 sequences are MNHEY and SVGAGI. The CDR3 totals 16 residues. J gave up 0 bases and V 6 bases, and 8 bases lay outside the gene matches. This CDR3 reads CASSPWQRGSTDTQYF. The CDR3 DNA reads as TGTGCCAGCAGCCCCTGGCAGCGGGGGAGCACAGATACGCAGTATTTT.

This clonotype appeared many times. The chain has TRBV4-1 and TRBJ2-1; D is possibly TRBD1 or TRBD2 (5 bases each). The CDR3 totals 15 residues. Germline V gene lookup returns CDR1 MGHRA and CDR2 YSYEKL. V lost 1 base and J 8 bases, leaving 15 bases between the germline ends. The CDR3 DNA sequence: TGCGCCAGCAGCCAAGTCAGTCAGGGAGTGGATGAGCAGTTCTTC. Translated, it gives CASSQVSQGVDEQFF.

To note about this clonotype: One end of the junction varies from germline; a read error may be responsible. CDR3 region: CAASDTRAPLYEQYF. The CDR3 nucleotides are TGTGCCGCCAGTGATACCCGGGCCCCTCTCTACGAGCAGTACTTC. V and J are TRBV24-1 and TRBJ2-7, with D unclear. Looked up from germline, CDR1 is KGHDR and CDR2 is SFDVKD. This CDR3 comprises 15 residues.

This chain uses TRBV4-3 with TRBJ2-2; D is uncertain. CDR3 length: 16 residues. Trimming took 0 bases from V and 3 from J, leaving 11 bases between them. CDR1 and CDR2 (germline): LGHNA, YSLEER. In DNA form, the CDR3 reads TGCGCCAGCAGCCAAGATTATCTCGCTTACACCGGGGAGCTGTTTTTT. Translated: CASSQDYLAYTGELFF.

The table lists this clonotype with a few counts. The chain carries TRBV20-1 and TRBJ1-6, with D unresolved. V lost 7 bases to trimming and J lost 7 bases, with 8 bases between them. The CDR3 contains 11 residues. Per germline, CDR1 DFQATT and CDR2 SNEGSKA (reference sequence). CDR3 region: CSDRPNSPLHF. The CDR3 DNA reads TGCAGTGATCGGCCCAATTCACCCCTCCACTTT.

This clonotype occurred a few times. The chain carries TRBV6-5 and TRBJ2-5; D ambiguous. Trimming left V 1 base short and J 2 bases short, with 11 bases between. CDR1 MNHEY and CDR2 SVGAGI come from the germline V gene. This CDR3 contains 15 residues. CDR3 sequence (DNA): TGTGCCAGCAGTTACTTACGACACCCACAAGAGACCCAGTACTTC. As protein: CASSYLRHPQETQYF.

This clonotype has only a few counts. J is TRBJ2-7 and V is TRBV20-1, with TRBD1 matching 7 bases. Losses at the gene ends were 5 bases for V and 2 bases for J; bases not matched to a gene: 9. Germline loops: CDR1 DFQATT, CDR2 SNEGSKA (reference sequence). CDR3 length: 14 residues. Here the CDR3 reads CSAPHWGTAYEQYF. The CDR3 coding sequence is TGCAGTGCTCCTCACTGGGGGACAGCCTACGAGCAGTACTTC.

The CDR3 loop reads CASRQTSGGYEQYF. The CDR3 DNA is TGTGCCAGCAGACAGACTAGCGGGGGATACGAGCAGTACTTC. The V call is TRBV7-6, the J call TRBJ2-7; 12 bases fit TRBD2. Germline V CDR1 and CDR2: SGHVS, FNYEAQ. The CDR3 spans 14 residues. V shed 6 bases, J shed 4 bases, and the junction held 4 bases outside the gene matches. The whole variable domain, filled in from reference TRBV7-6 and TRBJ2-7, reads GAGVSQSPRYKVTKRGQDVALRCDPISGHVSLYWYRQALGQGPEFLTYFNYEAQQDKSGLPNDRFSAERPEGSISTLTIQRTEQRDSAMYRCASRQTSGGYEQYFGPGTRLTVT.

This sequence joins TRBV12-2 and TRBJ2-2. TRBV12-2 is a recognized pseudogene. The CDR3 loop spans 12 amino acids. CDR3 sequence: CASRLGTPGLFF. The CDR3 DNA reads TGTGCAAGTCGCTTAGGGACCCCGGGGCTGTTTTTT.

The chain is built from TRBV6-2 or TRBV6-3 and TRBJ2-1; TRBD1 matches at 8 bases. The CDR3 sequence is 17 residues long. Per germline, CDR1 MNHEY and CDR2 SVGEGT. V lost 0 bases, J lost 5 bases, and 9 bases stayed unmatched. The CDR3 loop reads CASSYSPRQGRNNEQFF. The CDR3 bases are TGTGCCAGCAGTTACTCCCCCCGACAGGGGAGGAACAATGAGCAGTTCTTC.